A single count supports the clone carrying this T cell receptor beta chain. The CDR3 length is 14 residues. Trimming shortened V by 4 bases and J by 6 bases, and 15 bases separated the two germline ends. Per the germline V gene, CDR1 is GTSNPN and CDR2 is SVGIG (reference sequence). Sequenced by immunoSEQ multiplex PCR; TCRdb stores in-frame clones only, minus some. In the table there are roughly 120,000 clones, roughly 89% of which are singletons. The data were obtained in a study of T cell responses to AZD1222 COVID-19 vaccine. This TCR was sampled from an adult in good health. The chain couples TRBV30 to TRBJ2-2; D unresolved. The material was peripheral blood, obtained on day 0 of AZD1222 vaccination. CDR3 sequence (DNA): TGTGCCTGGATAAGCCTCGCGAGCGCCGGGGAGCTGTTTTTT. It encodes CAWISLASAGELFF.